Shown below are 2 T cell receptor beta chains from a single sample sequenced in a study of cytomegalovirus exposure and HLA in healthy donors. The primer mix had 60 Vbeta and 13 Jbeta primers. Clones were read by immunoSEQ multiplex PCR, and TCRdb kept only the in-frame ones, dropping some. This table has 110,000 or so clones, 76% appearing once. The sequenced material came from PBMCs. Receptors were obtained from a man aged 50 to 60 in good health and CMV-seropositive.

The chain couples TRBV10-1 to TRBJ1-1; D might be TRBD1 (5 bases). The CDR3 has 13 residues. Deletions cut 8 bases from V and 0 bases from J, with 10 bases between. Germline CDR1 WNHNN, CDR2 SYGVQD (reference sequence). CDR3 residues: CASSIRVNTEAFF. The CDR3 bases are TGCGCCAGCTCTATCAGGGTGAACACTGAAGCTTTCTTT.

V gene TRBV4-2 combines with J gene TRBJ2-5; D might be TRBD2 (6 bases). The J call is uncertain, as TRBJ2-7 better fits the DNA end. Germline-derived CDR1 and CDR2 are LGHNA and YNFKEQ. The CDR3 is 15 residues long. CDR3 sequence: CASSPNRDSTYEQYF. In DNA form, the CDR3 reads TGTGCCAGCAGCCCGAACCGGGACTCTACCTACGAGCAGTACTTC.